These 16 T cell receptor beta chains share one sample of origin, sequenced in a study of blood T cell repertoires in COVID-19. Clones were read by immunoSEQ multiplex PCR, and TCRdb kept only the in-frame ones, dropping some. Of some 20,000 clones in the sample, 86% were seen once. Sequenced sample: peripheral blood. The source is a human donor in a cohort sampled during active COVID-19.

This clone came up once. The chain joins TRBV7-2 to TRBJ2-1; 9 bases are a match to TRBD1. The CDR3 extends over 14 amino acids. The germline V gene encodes CDR1 SGHTA and CDR2 FQGNSA. Trimming cost V 4 bases and J 6 bases; bases outside gene matches: 4. CDR3 nucleotides: TGTGCCAGCAGCTCGGGACAGGGTATCAATGAGCAGTTCTTC. It is translated as CASSSGQGINEQFF.

The chain links TRBV19 to TRBJ2-3, with TRBD2 identical over 7 bases. Germline V lookup: CDR1 LNHDA, CDR2 SQIVND (reference sequence). V lost 7 bases, J lost 4 bases, and 8 bases stayed unmatched. The CDR3 sequence is 14 residues long. The CDR3 DNA follows: TGTGCCAGTAAAAGCGCGGGGGTCCCAGATACGCAGTATTTT. This translates into CASKSAGVPDTQYF.

The chain is built from TRBV11-2 and TRBJ2-3, with 8 bases matching TRBD2. There are 19 residues in the CDR3. V was clipped by 3 bases and J by 0 bases; unmatched bases: 14. Per the germline V gene, CDR1 is SGHAT and CDR2 is FQNNGV. CDR3 bases: TGTGCCAGCAGCTTGCGCCCAAGCGGGAGAGAGTCTAGCACAGATACGCAGTATTTT. Its protein is CASSLRPSGRESSTDTQYF.

The V gene is TRBV9, the J gene TRBJ2-2; 9 nucleotides match TRBD2. The germline V gene encodes CDR1 SGDLS and CDR2 YYNGEE. This CDR3 is built from 16 residues. The junction had 3 bases not matched to a gene; V was cut back by 0 bases and J by 3 bases. The CDR3 DNA reads TGTGCCAGCAGCGTAGGCGGGAGGGGGTACACCGGGGAGCTGTTTTTT. It translates to CASSVGGRGYTGELFF.

This clone ranks as medium-sized. The V call is TRBV21-1, the J call TRBJ1-2; the DNA was not used to check the table's D call, TRBD1. TRBV21-1 is assigned pseudogene status. CDR3 length: 15 residues. The CDR3 DNA reads as TGTGCCAGCAGCAACCTTTTGACAGGGGGCTATGGCTACACCTTC. Translation gives CASSNLLTGGYGYTF.

The rearrangement uses TRBV10-3 and TRBJ2-7; the D gene is possibly TRBD2 (5 bases). V was pared by 6 bases and J by 3 bases, with 15 bases between. This CDR3 contains 14 residues. Germline CDR1 is ENHRY and CDR2 is SYGVKD. The CDR3 DNA sequence: TGTGCCATCAGGACTCTTGACGGGGACTACGAGCAGTACTTC. Encoded protein: CAIRTLDGDYEQYF.

The genes are TRBV19 and TRBJ1-1; TRBD1 matches at 8 bases. J lost 4 bases, V lost 6 bases, and 10 bases had no gene match. This CDR3 spans 15 amino acids. Per the germline V gene, CDR1 is LNHDA and CDR2 is SQIVND (reference sequence). DNA of the CDR3: TGTGCCAGTAGGCTAACGGACAGGGCCTCCACTGAAGCTTTCTTT. It specifies CASRLTDRASTEAFF.

V and J are TRBV27 and TRBJ2-1; 8 bases align to TRBD1. Per the germline V gene, CDR1 is MNHEY and CDR2 is SMNVEV (reference sequence). V lost 5 bases, J lost 8 bases, and 11 bases stayed unmatched. The CDR3 contains 15 residues. CDR3 loop: CASSTPDRVPYEQFF. The CDR3 coding sequence is TGTGCCAGCAGTACTCCGGACAGGGTTCCTTATGAGCAGTTCTTC.

The CDR3 DNA sequence: TGTGCCAGCCGGGGGGTACCGAGCTCCTACGAGCAGTACTTC. Translated, it gives CASRGVPSSYEQYF. The V gene is TRBV18, the J gene TRBJ2-7; 7 nucleotides match TRBD2. The CDR3 runs 14 residues. Trimming at V came to 8 bases and at J to 0 bases, leaving 7 bases not matched to a gene. The V gene's germline CDR1 is KGHSH and CDR2 LQKENI.

The CDR3 DNA sequence: TGTGCCAGTAGTCTCCAGGACACCCTGAACACTGAAGCTTTCTTT. Its translation is CASSLQDTLNTEAFF. The chain links TRBV19 to TRBJ1-1, with a tentative D call TRBD1 (5 bases). This CDR3 contains 15 residues. In germline, CDR1 is LNHDA, CDR2 SQIVND (reference sequence). Trimming stripped 5 bases from V and 0 bases from J, with 13 bases between.

The chain carries TRBV19 and TRBJ1-4; 8 bases agree with TRBD1. J gave up 9 bases and V 4 bases, and 4 bases lay outside the gene matches. The CDR3 consists of 13 residues. Germline lookup yields CDR1 LNHDA and CDR2 SQIVND (reference sequence). The CDR3 loop is CASSTRDRKKLFF. In nucleotides, the CDR3 is TGTGCCAGTAGTACACGGGACAGGAAAAAACTGTTTTTT.

The CDR3 reads CASSVEEGANEQFF. The CDR3 coding sequence is TGTGCCAGCAGCGTAGAAGAGGGGGCAAATGAGCAGTTCTTC. The chain couples TRBV9 to TRBJ2-1; 7 positions match TRBD1. V shed 0 bases, J shed 7 bases, and the junction held 4 bases outside the gene matches. Per germline, CDR1 SGDLS and CDR2 YYNGEE. This CDR3 is built from 14 residues.

V gene TRBV7-3 combines with J gene TRBJ1-1, with D hard to call. V lost 2 bases to trimming and J lost 6 bases, with 13 bases between them. This CDR3 has 14 amino acids. In germline, CDR1 is SGHTA, CDR2 FQGTGA. The CDR3: CASSLLPGTPEAFF. The CDR3 DNA is TGTGCCAGCAGCTTACTTCCGGGTACCCCTGAAGCTTTCTTT.

The chain is built from TRBV6-6 and TRBJ2-3, with D perhaps TRBD2 (5 bases). From germline, CDR1 is MNHNY and CDR2 SVGAGI (reference sequence). The CDR3 has 14 amino acids. V lost 6 bases and J lost 0, with 10 bases in between. DNA of the CDR3: TGTGCCAGCAGCCCTGGACTTAGCACAGATACGCAGTATTTT. Translation: CASSPGLSTDTQYF.

The chain carries TRBV11-2 and TRBJ2-1; TRBD1 is a possible D gene (5 bases). With 5 bases removed from V and 8 bases from J, the gap between germline ends came to 22 bases. The CDR3 length is 16 residues. From germline, CDR1 is SGHAT and CDR2 FQNNGV. DNA for the CDR3: TGTGCCAGCAGCCTCTTATCATTGGGGTTAGGGGATGAGCAGTTCTTC. Protein sequence: CASSLLSLGLGDEQFF.

The chain couples TRBV30 to TRBJ2-3, with D possibly being TRBD1 (5 bases). The length of the CDR3 is 16 residues. Looked up from germline, CDR1 is GTSNPN and CDR2 is SVGIG (reference sequence). V dropped 1 base and J dropped 6 bases, with 20 bases sitting between them. The CDR3 is CAWSESGAVYTDTQYF. CDR3 sequence (DNA): TGTGCCTGGAGTGAGTCTGGGGCGGTATACACGGATACGCAGTATTTT. Complete variable domain (other parts from reference TRBV30 and TRBJ2-3): SQTIHQWPATLVQPVGSPLSLECTVEGTSNPNLYWYRQAAGRGLQLLFYSVGIGQISSEVPQNLSASRPQDRQFILSSKKLLLSDSGFYLCAWSESGAVYTDTQYFGPGTRLTVL.